This TCR beta chain was recovered during a study of post-analysis software for immune sequencing data. Study-wide context: Patients had relapsing-remitting, secondary progressive or progressive-relapsing multiple sclerosis; some lacked subtype.

cDNA libraries of TCR beta carried unique molecular identifiers. There were 1 to 10 million T cells, and around 460,000 cDNA molecules came from them. Each CDR3 protein is one row after TCRdb ran MiXCR on the PCR reads. The sample includes approximately 630,000 distinct CDR3 sequences, 59% of them seen just once. Study-level points and caveats: Controls significantly exceeded multiple sclerosis patients in normalized Chao1 diversity. By F measure, strong co-clustering occurred among samples prepared in the same batch.

Note on this clonotype: Its specificity is unknown.

Sequenced: blood. The clonotype was recovered from a girl aged 2 to 10 with multiple sclerosis.

The CDR3 sequence: CSVRRGWGERADTQYF. For the CDR3, the DNA is TGCAGCGTTCGTCGGGGGTGGGGGGAAAGAGCAGATACGCAGTATTTT. V usage is TRBV29-1 and J usage is TRBJ2-3; D is possibly TRBD2 (6 bases). Germline CDR1 reads SQVTM; CDR2 reads ANQGSEA. CDR3 length: 16 residues. Trimming left V 5 bases short and J 4 bases short, with 22 bases between.